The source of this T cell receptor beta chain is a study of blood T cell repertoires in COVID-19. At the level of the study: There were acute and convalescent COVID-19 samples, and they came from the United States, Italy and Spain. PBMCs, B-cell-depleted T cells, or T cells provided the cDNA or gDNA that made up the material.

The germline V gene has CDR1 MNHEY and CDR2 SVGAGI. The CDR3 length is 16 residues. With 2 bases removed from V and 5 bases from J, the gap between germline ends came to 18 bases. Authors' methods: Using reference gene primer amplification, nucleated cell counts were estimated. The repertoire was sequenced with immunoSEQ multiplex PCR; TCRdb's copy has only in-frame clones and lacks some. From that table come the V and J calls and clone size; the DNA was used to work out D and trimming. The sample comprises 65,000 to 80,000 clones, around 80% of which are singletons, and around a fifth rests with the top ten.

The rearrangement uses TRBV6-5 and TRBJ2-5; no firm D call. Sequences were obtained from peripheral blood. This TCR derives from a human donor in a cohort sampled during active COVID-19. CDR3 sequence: CASSYGRHNSPETQYF. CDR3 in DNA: TGTGCCAGCAGTTACGGCCGACACAACTCCCCGGAGACCCAGTACTTC.